Each of the 7 T cell receptor beta chains below was sequenced from the same sample in a study of OX40 agonist ivuxolimab in advanced cancers. Sequencing used immunoSEQ multiplex PCR; TCRdb keeps in-frame clones, though not all of them. The table has tens of thousands of clones, roughly 85% seen once. Sample: CD4+ or CD8+ T cells sorted from blood, taken in a trial of the OX40 agonist ivuxolimab. Receptors were obtained from an adult with an advanced solid tumor such as melanoma, head and neck, liver or kidney cancer.

The J gene is TRBJ1-5, the V gene TRBV5-1; TRBD1 matches 7 bases. CDR3 length equals 15 residues. The junction had 2 bases not matched to a gene; V was cut back by 0 bases and J by 2 bases. CDR1 is SGHRS, CDR2 YFSETQ, per germline. The CDR3 reads CASSLETGGNQPQHF. CDR3 bases: TGCGCCAGCAGCTTGGAAACAGGGGGCAATCAGCCCCAGCATTTT.

The chain is built from TRBV30 and TRBJ2-4; weak D call: TRBD1 (6 bases). The CDR3 consists of 14 residues. CDR1 and CDR2 (germline): GTSNPN, SVGIG (reference sequence). With 0 bases removed from V and 4 bases from J, the gap between germline ends came to 10 bases. The CDR3 sequence is CAWSVGTQKNIQYF. In DNA, the CDR3 is TGTGCCTGGAGTGTAGGGACACAAAAAAACATTCAGTACTTC.

The chain couples TRBV11-1 to TRBJ2-5, with 8 nucleotides matching TRBD2. CDR1 and CDR2 from the germline V gene are SGHAT and FQDESV (reference sequence). CDR3 length equals 15 residues. Losses at the gene ends were 1 base for V and 5 bases for J; bases not matched to a gene: 6. The CDR3 spells CASSLGTSLMETQYF. In DNA form, the CDR3 reads TGTGCCAGCAGCTTAGGGACTAGCCTTATGGAGACCCAGTACTTC.

The chain joins TRBV19 to TRBJ2-1; 7 nucleotides align to TRBD2. The germline gives CDR1 LNHDA, CDR2 SQIVND (reference sequence). This CDR3 comprises 12 residues. Trimming cost V 5 bases and J 6 bases; bases outside gene matches: 1. DNA of the CDR3: TGTGCCAGTAGTCCTAGCGGCAATGAGCAGTTCTTC. Translation gives CASSPSGNEQFF.

Worth noting for this clone: Other DNA sequences in the same sample also yield this CDR3. This chain links TRBV30 with TRBJ1-2; no reliable D call. The CDR3 loop spans 11 amino acids. The V end was cut by 0 bases, the J end by 5 bases, with 4 bases between. Looked up from germline, CDR1 is GTSNPN and CDR2 is SVGIG (reference sequence). The CDR3 protein is CAWSVGYGYTF. The CDR3 region has the DNA TGTGCCTGGAGTGTAGGATATGGCTACACCTTC. Variable domain in full (rest from reference TRBV30 and TRBJ1-2): SQTIHQWPATLVQPVGSPLSLECTVEGTSNPNLYWYRQAAGRGLQLLFYSVGIGQISSEVPQNLSASRPQDRQFILSSKKLLLSDSGFYLCAWSVGYGYTFGSGTRLTVV.

The chain links TRBV5-4 to TRBJ1-2; the D is unclear. The CDR3 consists of 14 residues. Germline V lookup: CDR1 SGHNT, CDR2 YYREEE (reference sequence). Trimming shortened V by 4 bases and J by 6 bases, and 16 bases separated the two germline ends. The CDR3 is CASSLYGEGHGYTF. The CDR3 DNA reads as TGTGCCAGCAGCCTTTACGGGGAGGGTCATGGCTACACCTTC.

V and J are TRBV4-3 and TRBJ2-4; D may match TRBD1 or TRBD2 (6 bases each). CDR3 length: 17 residues. Germline V gene data show CDR1 as LGHNA and CDR2 as YSLEER. V was cut by 1 base and J by 7 bases, with 20 bases left in between. CDR3 nucleotides: TGCGCCAGCAGCCAAGCGGGGGCTTCTGGACTTGGGAACATTCAGTACTTC. This codes for CASSQAGASGLGNIQYF.